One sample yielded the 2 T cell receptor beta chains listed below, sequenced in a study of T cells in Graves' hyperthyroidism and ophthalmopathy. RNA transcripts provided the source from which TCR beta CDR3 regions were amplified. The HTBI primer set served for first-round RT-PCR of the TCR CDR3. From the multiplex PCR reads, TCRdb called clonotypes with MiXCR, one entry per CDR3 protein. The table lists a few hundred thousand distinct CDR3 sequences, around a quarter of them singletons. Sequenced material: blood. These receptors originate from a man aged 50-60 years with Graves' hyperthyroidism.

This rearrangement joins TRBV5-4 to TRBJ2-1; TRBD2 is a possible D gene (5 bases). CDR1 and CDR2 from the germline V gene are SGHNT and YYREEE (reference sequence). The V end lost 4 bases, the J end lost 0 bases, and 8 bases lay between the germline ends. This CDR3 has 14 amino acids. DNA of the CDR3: TGTGCCAGCAGCATGAGCGGCTCCTACAATGAGCAGTTCTTC. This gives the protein CASSMSGSYNEQFF.

CDR3 residues: CASSLAAGAFEQFF. Here the CDR3 DNA reads TGTGCCAGCAGCTTAGCGGCGGGAGCGTTTGAGCAGTTCTTC. The gene calls are TRBV7-2 and TRBJ2-1, with 7 bases identical to TRBD2. This CDR3 is 14 amino acids long. Losses at the gene ends were 0 bases for V and 9 bases for J; bases not matched to a gene: 5. Germline assignment: CDR1 SGHTA and CDR2 FQGNSA.